The rows below give T cell receptor beta chains drawn from one sample of a study of OX40 agonist ivuxolimab in advanced cancers. Clones were sequenced by immunoSEQ multiplex PCR, and TCRdb holds only the in-frame ones, with some missing. The table records roughly 30,000 clones, less than 90% of them present only once. This specimen was CD4+ or CD8+ T cells sorted from blood, taken in a trial of the OX40 agonist ivuxolimab. These receptors were taken from an adult with an advanced solid tumor such as melanoma, head and neck, liver or kidney cancer. CDR3s include the opening cysteine and the closing phenylalanine or tryptophan. The D gene is left open where the match is weak. Some rows mark clone size as missing; the rest say once, few, many or name a class of expanded clone.

abundance,v_gene,len,d_gene,j_gene,CDR3aa,CDR3nt
-,TRBV5-6,14,-,TRBJ1-1,CASSSGFSNTEAFF,TGTGCCAGCAGCTCGGGCTTCTCGAACACTGAAGCTTTCTTT
-,TRBV5-8,15,-,TRBJ2-7,CASSLEGTTPYEQYF,TGTGCCAGCAGCTTGGAGGGTACCACCCCTTACGAGCAGTACTTC
-,TRBV6-6,15,-,TRBJ1-5,CASSHIPQQNQPQHF,TGTGCCAGCAGCCACATTCCCCAGCAAAATCAGCCCCAGCATTTT
-,TRBV11-3,16,-,TRBJ1-1,CASSPRNGAQGTEAFF,TGTGCCAGCAGCCCCCGAAACGGGGCCCAGGGGACTGAAGCTTTCTTT
once,TRBV7-2,15,-,TRBJ1-5,CASSLAFGSNQPQHF,TGTGCCAGCAGCTTAGCGTTCGGTAGCAATCAGCCCCAGCATTTT
-,TRBV2,15,TRBD2,TRBJ2-1,CASSETGGPYNEQFF,TGTGCCAGCAGTGAAACGGGGGGGCCCTACAATGAGCAGTTCTTC
-,TRBV6-5,16,TRBD2,TRBJ2-7,CASSYSLAGGLREQYF,TGTGCCAGCAGTTACTCTCTAGCGGGAGGGCTCCGCGAGCAGTACTTC
-,TRBV4-1,15,TRBD2,TRBJ2-5,CASSQVGIAGETQYF,TGCGCCAGCAGCCAAGTAGGGATAGCGGGGGAGACCCAGTACTTC
-,TRBV5-1,19,TRBD2,TRBJ2-3,CASSASPGTSGGGTDTQYF,TGCGCCAGCAGCGCCTCCCCCGGGACTAGCGGGGGGGGCACAGATACGCAGTATTTT
once,TRBV19,16,TRBD1,TRBJ1-2,CASSQPTGQKNYGYTF,TGTGCCAGTAGTCAACCCACGGGACAGAAGAACTATGGCTACACCTTC